This TCR beta chain was recovered during a study of human T cells and chemical hapten exposure. Study context: Skin of the upper inner arm, roughly 2 cm by roughly 2 cm, received 2% DPC for sensitization. Patients got weekly scalp diphenylcyclopropenone doses over the roughly 22-week study. 0.01% DPC was applied to the upper back in patch tests, which were read at 6 days. General study results and limits: Counts of TCRs above 1 in 1000 frequency stayed unchanged with DPC sensitization.

Time point described: patch test 1, 2 weeks after DPC sensitization. The treatment is: therapeutic diphenylcyclopropenone sensitization with weekly scalp DPC. CDR1 is SGHTA, CDR2 FQGTGA, per germline. V gave up 1 base and J gave up 5 bases, with 14 bases separating them. The CDR3 loop spans 15 amino acids. One entry per CDR3 protein, called by TCRdb with MiXCR from the RACE reads. This table has around 120,000 distinct CDR3 sequences, roughly an eighth appearing once. About this clonotype itself: Its antigen is not identified.

The TCR comes from a man younger than 35 with alopecia areata. Some clones in this sample may be carry-over from other donors' samples. Material: whole blood, obtained in connection with sensitization to the hapten diphenylcyclopropenone (DPC). The V and J genes are TRBV7-3 and TRBJ1-1; D not certain. The CDR3 loop is CASSLIPVDGTEAFF. CDR3 coding DNA: TGTGCCAGCAGCTTAATTCCGGTGGATGGGACTGAAGCTTTCTTT.